The present T cell receptor (beta chain) was sequenced within a study of yellow fever vaccine responses in identical twins. Findings and limits, study-wide: Vaccine T cell responses of twins reportedly seemed partly convergent and partly personalized.

This clonotype turned up a few times. Its target is not known. A single record per CDR3 protein comes from TCRdb applying MiXCR to the RT-PCR reads. This repertoire shows under 30,000 distinct CDR3 sequences, around 77% found once; its top ten account for around 4.8%. The J segment lost 5 bases and the V segment lost 6 bases, leaving 12 bases of the junction unmatched. The CDR3 extends over 15 amino acids. Sequencing was performed on T cells from blood (PBMCs), unsorted or a sorted subset (not recorded which), taken before or after yellow fever vaccination (not recorded which). The J gene is TRBJ1-2, the V gene TRBV12-3 or TRBV12-4; 7 bases map to TRBD1. This receptor was identified in a woman younger than 30 who received the yellow fever vaccine. CDR3 protein: CASSPMSTGSYGYTF. The CDR3 DNA sequence: TGTGCCAGCAGCCCCATGTCGACAGGGTCTTATGGCTACACCTTC.